This T cell receptor beta chain was sequenced for a study of neurological immune-mediated disorders. This CDR3 contains 14 residues. As to time point: longitudinal time-point 2. Each CDR3 protein is one row after TCRdb ran MiXCR on the 5' RACE reads. The sample has more than 30,000 distinct CDR3 sequences, about 13% seen once; the top ten hold approximately 2.2%. This clonotype was observed many times. This TCR derives from a middle-aged woman in good health. The chain uses TRBV21-1 and TRBJ2-7. TRBV21-1 is reported as a pseudogene. The sample taken for sequencing was PBMCs. CDR3 region: CASSKEWTAYEQYF. The CDR3, as DNA: TGTGCCAGCAGCAAAGAGTGGACGGCCTACGAGCAGTACTTC.